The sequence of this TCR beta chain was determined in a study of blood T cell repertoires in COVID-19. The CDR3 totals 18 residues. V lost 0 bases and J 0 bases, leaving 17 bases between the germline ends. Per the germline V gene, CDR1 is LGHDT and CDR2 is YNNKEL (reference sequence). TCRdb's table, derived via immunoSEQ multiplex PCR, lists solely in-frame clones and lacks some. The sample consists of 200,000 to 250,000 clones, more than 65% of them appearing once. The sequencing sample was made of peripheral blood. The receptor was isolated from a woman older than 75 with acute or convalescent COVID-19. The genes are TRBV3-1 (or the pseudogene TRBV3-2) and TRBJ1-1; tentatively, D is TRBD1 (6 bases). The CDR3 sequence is CASSQDLKGVPMNTEAFF. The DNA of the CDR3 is TGTGCCAGCAGCCAAGATTTAAAGGGGGTTCCTATGAACACTGAAGCTTTCTTT.